Listed below are T cell receptor beta chains from one sample, sequenced in a study of cytomegalovirus exposure and HLA in healthy donors. Clones were read by immunoSEQ multiplex PCR, and TCRdb kept only the in-frame ones, dropping some. The sample contains 50,000 or so clones, roughly 94% of which appear only once. Source material: PBMCs. The receptors originated from a woman aged 18-35 years in good health and CMV-seropositive. Both conserved end residues are part of each CDR3. A D gene is named only where the DNA matches it firmly. Not every row has a clone size; where given, it reads once, few, many or a size class.

clone size: NA
J gene: TRBJ2-1
V gene: TRBV5-1
D gene: TRBD2
CDR3 protein: CASSLGGAGGGNEQFF
CDR3 DNA: TGCGCCAGCAGCTTGGGTGGAGCGGGAGGTGGTAATGAGCAGTTCTTC

clone size: NA
J gene: TRBJ2-1
V gene: TRBV28
D gene: TRBD2
CDR3 protein: CASSFVAGTDEQFF
CDR3 DNA: TGTGCCAGCAGTTTCGTAGCGGGAACCGATGAGCAGTTCTTC

clone size: few
J gene: TRBJ1-3
V gene: TRBV4-1
D gene: NA
CDR3 protein: CASSLEDTYDNTIYF
CDR3 DNA: TGCGCCAGCAGCCTAGAAGACACGTATGACAACACCATATATTTT

clone size: NA
J gene: TRBJ1-1
V gene: TRBV6-1
D gene: NA
CDR3 protein: CASSKEQGRQVVTEAFF
CDR3 DNA: TGTGCCAGCAGTAAAGAGCAGGGTCGCCAAGTGGTCACTGAAGCTTTCTTT

clone size: NA
J gene: TRBJ2-7
V gene: TRBV29-1
D gene: TRBD2
CDR3 protein: CSVGFSLAGDEQYF
CDR3 DNA: TGCAGCGTTGGGTTTAGTCTAGCGGGAGATGAGCAGTACTTC

clone size: NA
J gene: TRBJ2-1
V gene: TRBV7-9
D gene: TRBD1
CDR3 protein: CASSPIPTRGRSEQFF
CDR3 DNA: TGTGCCAGCAGCCCCATACCTACAAGGGGGCGGAGTGAGCAGTTCTTC

clone size: once
J gene: TRBJ2-1
V gene: TRBV29-1
D gene: TRBD2
CDR3 protein: CSVVETSGTYNEQFF
CDR3 DNA: TGCAGCGTTGTGGAAACTAGCGGGACCTACAATGAGCAGTTCTTC

clone size: NA
J gene: TRBJ2-7
V gene: TRBV28
D gene: NA
CDR3 protein: CASTAPGTSYEQYF
CDR3 DNA: TGTGCCAGCACCGCCCCGGGAACTTCCTACGAGCAGTACTTC

clone size: NA
J gene: TRBJ2-7
V gene: TRBV4-2
D gene: TRBD2
CDR3 protein: CASSLGTSDLLVSSYEQYF
CDR3 DNA: TGTGCCAGCAGCCTGGGGACTAGCGACCTGTTGGTGAGCTCCTACGAGCAGTACTTC

clone size: NA
J gene: TRBJ2-1
V gene: TRBV19
D gene: NA
CDR3 protein: CASSSRAGNEQFF
CDR3 DNA: TGTGCCAGTAGTAGTAGAGCGGGCAATGAGCAGTTCTTC

clone size: once
J gene: TRBJ2-1
V gene: TRBV5-6
D gene: NA
CDR3 protein: CASSLDRGGEQFF
CDR3 DNA: TGTGCCAGCAGCTTGGACAGGGGAGGTGAGCAGTTCTTC

clone size: NA
J gene: TRBJ1-6
V gene: TRBV5-5
D gene: NA
CDR3 protein: CASSSVGYRDLSYNSPLHF
CDR3 DNA: TGTGCCAGCAGCTCCGTCGGCTACAGGGACCTCTCCTATAATTCACCCCTCCACTTT

clone size: once
J gene: TRBJ1-5
V gene: TRBV6-1
D gene: TRBD1
CDR3 protein: CASSEESGQGNQPQHF
CDR3 DNA: TGTGCCAGCAGTGAAGAAAGCGGACAGGGCAATCAGCCCCAGCATTTT

clone size: NA
J gene: TRBJ1-1
V gene: TRBV9
D gene: TRBD1
CDR3 protein: CASSVGTGDTEAFF
CDR3 DNA: TGTGCCAGCAGCGTAGGAACAGGGGACACTGAAGCTTTCTTT

clone size: NA
J gene: TRBJ2-7
V gene: TRBV9
D gene: NA
CDR3 protein: CASSPSQLSTYEQYF
CDR3 DNA: TGTGCCAGCAGCCCGTCCCAACTATCCACCTACGAGCAGTACTTC

clone size: once
J gene: TRBJ1-2
V gene: TRBV28
D gene: NA
CDR3 protein: CASSLAVSLVYTF
CDR3 DNA: TGTGCCAGCAGTTTAGCGGTCAGTTTGGTCTACACCTTC

clone size: NA
J gene: TRBJ2-7
V gene: TRBV7-2
D gene: NA
CDR3 protein: CASSLATYEQYF
CDR3 DNA: TGTGCCAGCAGCTTAGCGACTTACGAGCAGTACTTC

clone size: NA
J gene: TRBJ1-3
V gene: TRBV5-4
D gene: TRBD1
CDR3 protein: CASSFSGTGGLNTIYF
CDR3 DNA: TGTGCCAGCAGCTTCTCCGGGACAGGGGGACTAAACACCATATATTTT

clone size: NA
J gene: TRBJ1-3
V gene: TRBV11-2
D gene: NA
CDR3 protein: CASSLGTGTGNTIYF
CDR3 DNA: TGTGCCAGCAGCTTAGGCACAGGGACTGGAAACACCATATATTTT

clone size: once
J gene: TRBJ2-1
V gene: TRBV28
D gene: TRBD2
CDR3 protein: CASSPASSGSREQFF
CDR3 DNA: TGTGCCAGCAGCCCCGCGAGCAGCGGGAGCCGGGAGCAGTTCTTC

clone size: NA
J gene: TRBJ1-1
V gene: TRBV29-1
D gene: NA
CDR3 protein: CSVEESGFGEYGAFF
CDR3 DNA: TGCAGCGTTGAAGAGTCGGGTTTTGGCGAATACGGGGCTTTCTTT

clone size: NA
J gene: TRBJ1-5
V gene: TRBV28
D gene: TRBD1
CDR3 protein: CASSSLRRTGGGQPQHF
CDR3 DNA: TGTGCCAGCAGCTCTCTAAGAAGGACAGGAGGGGGTCAGCCCCAGCATTTT

clone size: NA
J gene: TRBJ2-1
V gene: TRBV2
D gene: NA
CDR3 protein: CASSESGLPSSYNEQFF
CDR3 DNA: TGTGCCAGCAGTGAGAGCGGACTACCTAGCTCCTACAATGAGCAGTTCTTC

clone size: NA
J gene: TRBJ2-2
V gene: TRBV4-2
D gene: TRBD2
CDR3 protein: CASSPKQLAGYVDTGELFF
CDR3 DNA: TGTGCCAGCAGCCCGAAGCAGCTAGCGGGATATGTGGACACCGGGGAGCTGTTTTTT

clone size: NA
J gene: TRBJ2-5
V gene: TRBV27
D gene: TRBD2
CDR3 protein: CASSLGGGETQYF
CDR3 DNA: TGTGCCAGCAGTTTAGGGGGAGGGGAGACCCAGTACTTC

clone size: NA
J gene: TRBJ2-1
V gene: TRBV11-3
D gene: NA
CDR3 protein: CASSLEGQAYNEQFF
CDR3 DNA: TGTGCCAGCAGCTTAGAAGGACAAGCCTACAATGAGCAGTTCTTC

clone size: NA
J gene: TRBJ2-1
V gene: TRBV5-1
D gene: NA
CDR3 protein: CASSLVGSTGYNEQFF
CDR3 DNA: TGCGCCAGCAGCTTGGTCGGGAGTACTGGCTACAATGAGCAGTTCTTC

clone size: once
J gene: TRBJ1-1
V gene: TRBV7-9
D gene: NA
CDR3 protein: CASSLYRVEAFF
CDR3 DNA: TGTGCCAGCAGCTTATACAGGGTCGAAGCTTTCTTT

clone size: NA
J gene: TRBJ2-1
V gene: TRBV5-4
D gene: TRBD2
CDR3 protein: CAGSGTSGNNEQFF
CDR3 DNA: TGTGCCGGAAGCGGGACTAGCGGAAACAATGAGCAGTTCTTC

clone size: NA
J gene: TRBJ2-7
V gene: TRBV19
D gene: TRBD2
CDR3 protein: CASNAGGPSYEQYF
CDR3 DNA: TGTGCCAGTAACGCGGGAGGGCCTTCCTACGAGCAGTACTTC

clone size: few
J gene: TRBJ2-5
V gene: TRBV18
D gene: NA
CDR3 protein: CASSPLSETQYF
CDR3 DNA: TGTGCCAGCTCACCACTCTCGGAGACCCAGTACTTC

clone size: once
J gene: TRBJ2-7
V gene: TRBV5-8
D gene: TRBD2
CDR3 protein: CASSLASGVSYEQYF
CDR3 DNA: TGTGCCAGCAGCTTGGCTAGCGGGGTCTCCTACGAGCAGTACTTC

clone size: NA
J gene: TRBJ1-2
V gene: TRBV18
D gene: TRBD1
CDR3 protein: CASSLTPGQDYGYTF
CDR3 DNA: TGTGCCAGCTCACTAACCCCGGGACAGGACTATGGCTACACCTTC

clone size: NA
J gene: TRBJ2-1
V gene: TRBV10-2
D gene: TRBD1
CDR3 protein: CASSLIRDRGNEQFF
CDR3 DNA: TGCGCCAGCAGCCTAATCCGGGACAGGGGCAATGAGCAGTTCTTC

clone size: NA
J gene: TRBJ2-7
V gene: TRBV27
D gene: TRBD2
CDR3 protein: CASRKGGSVNEQYF
CDR3 DNA: TGTGCCAGCAGGAAAGGCGGGAGTGTCAACGAGCAGTACTTC

clone size: NA
J gene: TRBJ1-1
V gene: TRBV5-6
D gene: TRBD1
CDR3 protein: CASSFPDREDTEAFF
CDR3 DNA: TGTGCCAGCAGCTTCCCGGACAGGGAGGACACTGAAGCTTTCTTT

clone size: few
J gene: TRBJ2-6
V gene: TRBV5-1
D gene: TRBD1
CDR3 protein: CASSTGQANPGANVLTF
CDR3 DNA: TGCGCCAGCAGCACGGGACAGGCGAACCCTGGGGCCAACGTCCTGACTTTC

clone size: NA
J gene: TRBJ2-7
V gene: TRBV4-1
D gene: NA
CDR3 protein: CASSLDSGGNSYEQYF
CDR3 DNA: TGCGCCAGCAGCCTGGATAGCGGAGGCAACTCCTACGAGCAGTACTTC

clone size: NA
J gene: TRBJ2-1
V gene: TRBV6-4
D gene: NA
CDR3 protein: CASSDSTSYNEQFF
CDR3 DNA: TGTGCCAGCAGTGACTCGACATCGTACAATGAGCAGTTCTTC

clone size: NA
J gene: TRBJ2-5
V gene: TRBV4-3
D gene: NA
CDR3 protein: CASSQDWQREETQYF
CDR3 DNA: TGCGCCAGCAGCCAAGATTGGCAGCGGGAAGAGACCCAGTACTTC

clone size: few
J gene: TRBJ2-1
V gene: TRBV28
D gene: TRBD1
CDR3 protein: CASRPGQGASYEQFF
CDR3 DNA: TGTGCCAGCAGGCCTGGACAGGGGGCCAGCTATGAGCAGTTCTTC

clone size: NA
J gene: TRBJ1-1
V gene: TRBV6-1
D gene: NA
CDR3 protein: CASSEAVGGSEAFF
CDR3 DNA: TGTGCCAGCAGTGAAGCGGTAGGGGGATCTGAAGCTTTCTTT

clone size: NA
J gene: TRBJ1-4
V gene: TRBV9
D gene: TRBD1
CDR3 protein: CASSANRGARANEKLFF
CDR3 DNA: TGTGCCAGCAGCGCCAACAGGGGGGCTAGGGCTAATGAAAAACTGTTTTTT

clone size: NA
J gene: TRBJ2-7
V gene: TRBV21-1
D gene: NA
CDR3 protein: CASSKSGTGIRSYEQYF
CDR3 DNA: TGTGCCAGCAGCAAATCCGGGACAGGGATTAGATCCTACGAGCAGTACTTC

clone size: NA
J gene: TRBJ2-7
V gene: TRBV14
D gene: NA
CDR3 protein: CASSLETEQIF
CDR3 DNA: TGTGCCAGCAGCCTAGAGACAGAGCAGATCTTC

clone size: NA
J gene: TRBJ2-2
V gene: TRBV5-5
D gene: NA
CDR3 protein: CASSLGASTGELFF
CDR3 DNA: TGTGCCAGCAGCTTGGGGGCATCCACCGGGGAGCTGTTTTTT

clone size: NA
J gene: TRBJ1-4
V gene: TRBV19
D gene: NA
CDR3 protein: CASLNMGRDNEKLFF
CDR3 DNA: TGTGCCAGCCTCAACATGGGCAGGGATAATGAAAAACTGTTTTTT

clone size: NA
J gene: TRBJ2-1
V gene: TRBV20-1
D gene: NA
CDR3 protein: CSGSGDHEQFF
CDR3 DNA: TGCAGTGGATCAGGGGATCATGAGCAGTTCTTC

clone size: NA
J gene: TRBJ2-7
V gene: TRBV5-5
D gene: TRBD1
CDR3 protein: CASSALDRAYYEQYF
CDR3 DNA: TGTGCCAGCAGCGCCTTGGACAGGGCTTACTACGAGCAGTACTTC

clone size: NA
J gene: TRBJ2-2
V gene: TRBV7-6
D gene: NA
CDR3 protein: CASSLLEAGSNTGELFF
CDR3 DNA: TGTGCCAGCAGCTTGCTTGAGGCGGGTTCGAACACCGGGGAGCTGTTTTTT